This entry is about one T cell receptor beta chain. Its antigen is not known. The germline CDR1 and CDR2 sequences are DFQATT and SNEGSKA (reference sequence). The CDR3 contains 15 residues. The trim removed 3 bases at V and 8 bases at J, leaving 10 bases unmatched. From the 5' RACE reads, TCRdb called clonotypes with MiXCR, one entry per CDR3 protein. The sample consists of roughly 700,000 distinct CDR3 sequences, 8.6% of them appearing once. These data originate in a study of identical twins. General study results and limits: Sequences that were out-of-frame, alpha and twin-shared displayed an excess of low generation probability.

The same sample was also used in a study of yellow fever vaccine responses in identical twins.

This sequence originates from a woman aged 18-29 years in good health. The genes are TRBV20-1 and TRBJ2-2, with 9 bases identical to TRBD2. Sequenced sample: PBMCs. The CDR3 bases are TGCAGTGCTAGGGCGGGACTAGCTGATCGAGGGGAGCTGTTTTTT. Amino acid sequence: CSARAGLADRGELFF.